The 23 T cell receptor beta chains below were found in one sample sequenced in a study of blood T cell dynamics during melanoma immunotherapy. Indicated time point: pre-treatment baseline. Profiled with immunoSEQ multiplex PCR; TCRdb holds only in-frame clones, not every one. This sample carries over 15,000 clones, about 83% of them seen once, and the ten largest clones take more than 6.5%. The sample consisted of blood, taken from a patient treated with checkpoint blockade. Receptors were obtained from a human donor with melanoma.

The chain uses TRBV6-6 and TRBJ1-3; maybe TRBD1 (5 bases). CDR3 length equals 15 residues. V was trimmed by 2 bases and J by 0 bases, leaving 8 bases between them. Germline-derived CDR1 and CDR2 are MNHNY and SVGAGI (reference sequence). The CDR3 is CASSYQTGSGNTIYF. The CDR3 DNA follows: TGTGCCAGCAGTTACCAAACAGGCTCTGGAAACACCATATATTTT.

The chain combines TRBV5-6 with TRBJ1-3; D possibly corresponds to TRBD1 (5 bases). The CDR3 has 15 residues. Trimming cost V 3 bases and J 0 bases, with 10 bases left between them. Germline CDR1 SGHDT, CDR2 YYEEEE. The CDR3 sequence is CASSSDSSSGNTIYF. The CDR3 nucleotides are TGTGCCAGCAGCTCAGACAGCAGCTCTGGAAACACCATATATTTT.

The gene calls are TRBV7-9 and TRBJ2-7; unclear D gene. V was clipped by 5 bases and J by 6 bases, with 17 bases between them. This CDR3 has 14 amino acids. CDR1 is SEHNR and CDR2 is FQNEAQ in the germline V gene (reference sequence). The CDR3 DNA reads TGTGCCAGCAGCCCTCCCACTGGACGTATCGAGCAGTACTTC. It encodes CASSPPTGRIEQYF.

The chain carries TRBV10-3 and TRBJ2-3; a weak D match, TRBD1 (5 bases). Germline-derived CDR1 and CDR2 are ENHRY and SYGVKD. This CDR3 spans 15 amino acids. The ends were cut back, 7 bases at V and 4 bases at J, with 18 bases in the middle. The CDR3 nucleotides are TGTGCCATCAATCAGGGCCCAATAGACTCAGATACGCAGTATTTT. Protein sequence: CAINQGPIDSDTQYF.

V is TRBV6-6 and J is TRBJ2-7; possibly TRBD2 for D (6 bases). V was cut by 6 bases and J by 3 bases, with 9 bases left in between. In germline, CDR1 is MNHNY, CDR2 SVGAGI (reference sequence). This CDR3 has 12 amino acids. DNA for the CDR3: TGTGCCAGCAGCCTCGGGGGCTACGAGCAGTACTTC. Protein: CASSLGGYEQYF.

The genes are TRBV4-2 and TRBJ1-4; D is uncertain. Germline-derived CDR1 and CDR2 are LGHNA and YNFKEQ. The germline V and J ends were trimmed by 0 bases and 0 bases, with 8 bases remaining between them. The CDR3 runs to 16 residues. CDR3 nucleotides: TGTGCCAGCAGCCAAGAGACTCAAGCAACTAATGAAAAACTGTTTTTT. Translation gives CASSQETQATNEKLFF.

The chain joins TRBV19 to TRBJ2-3; 9 nucleotides line up with TRBD2. Per germline, CDR1 LNHDA and CDR2 SQIVND (reference sequence). J gave up 1 base and V 10 bases, and 3 bases lay outside the gene matches. There are 13 residues in the CDR3. The CDR3 sequence is CATRTSGTDTQYF. CDR3 bases: TGTGCCACGCGGACTAGCGGCACAGATACGCAGTATTTT.

The gene calls are TRBV14 and TRBJ1-2, with D unclear. The germline CDR1 and CDR2 sequences are SGHDN and FVKESK. The CDR3 covers 14 residues. V was shortened by 4 bases and J by 4 bases, with 13 bases between the two germline ends. The CDR3 loop reads CASSPTSPFYGYTF. The CDR3 DNA reads TGTGCCAGCAGCCCCACATCCCCCTTCTATGGCTACACCTTC.

The rearrangement links TRBV6-5 to TRBJ1-5; D unresolved. CDR1 is MNHEY, CDR2 SVGAGI, per germline. The ends were cut back, 6 bases at V and 3 bases at J, with 9 bases in the middle. This CDR3 spans 13 amino acids. CDR3 sequence: CASREFPNQPQHF. The CDR3 coding sequence is TGTGCCAGCAGGGAGTTTCCCAATCAGCCCCAGCATTTT.

The V and J genes are TRBV28 and TRBJ1-2; 8 bases map to TRBD1. CDR1 is MDHEN and CDR2 is SYDVKM in the germline V gene. The CDR3 covers 13 residues. Losses at the gene ends were 7 bases for V and 7 bases for J; bases not matched to a gene: 8. CDR3 loop: CASKEQGAFGYTF. The CDR3 coding sequence is TGTGCCAGCAAGGAGCAGGGGGCATTTGGCTACACCTTC.

The chain's CDR3 is CASRLRDRGDTEAFF. The CDR3, as DNA: TGTGCCAGCCGCCTTCGTGACAGGGGGGACACTGAAGCTTTCTTT. The chain carries TRBV28 and TRBJ1-1; 9 positions match TRBD1. This CDR3 is 15 amino acids long. Losses at the gene ends were 8 bases for V and 3 bases for J; bases not matched to a gene: 10. Germline V lookup: CDR1 MDHEN, CDR2 SYDVKM. The complete variable domain, with remaining parts taken from reference TRBV28 and TRBJ1-1, reads DVKVTQSSRYLVKRTGEKVFLECVQDMDHENMFWYRQDPGLGLRLIYFSYDVKMKEKGDIPEGYSVSREKKERFSLILESASTNQTSMYLCASRLRDRGDTEAFFGQGTRLTVV.

The J gene is TRBJ1-6, the V gene TRBV5-1; D is unclear. V lost 6 bases and J lost 10, with 20 bases in between. Germline V lookup: CDR1 SGHRS, CDR2 YFSETQ. The length of the CDR3 is 15 residues. The CDR3 nucleotides are TGCGCCAGCACCCATTCCGGGGATGTGGAATCACCCCTCCACTTT. It yields the protein CASTHSGDVESPLHF.

The rearrangement links TRBV28 to TRBJ1-1, with no clear D. V lost 2 bases to trimming and J lost 2 bases, with 15 bases between them. In germline, CDR1 is MDHEN, CDR2 SYDVKM. The CDR3 runs 16 residues. The CDR3 coding sequence is TGTGCCAGCAGTTTAAGCCCGGCGGAGGGTAACACTGAAGCTTTCTTT. Its protein product is CASSLSPAEGNTEAFF.

This sequence joins TRBV6-5 and TRBJ2-3; a possible D gene is TRBD2 (6 bases). Germline V gene sequence: CDR1 MNHEY, CDR2 SVGAGI. V was cut by 5 bases and J by 0 bases, with 9 bases left in between. The CDR3 extends over 14 amino acids. CDR3 residues: CASSDGTSTDTQYF. DNA of the CDR3: TGTGCCAGCAGTGACGGGACTAGCACAGATACGCAGTATTTT.

This clone was observed a few times. The chain links TRBV5-1 to TRBJ2-7, with 8 bases identical to TRBD1. Per the germline V gene, CDR1 is SGHRS and CDR2 is YFSETQ. Germline trimming cut 0 bases from V and 6 bases from J; bases unmatched to any gene: 2. The CDR3 has 13 amino acids. CDR3 protein: CASSLGDRSEQYF. CDR3 DNA: TGCGCCAGCAGCTTGGGGGACAGGAGCGAGCAGTACTTC.

The V gene is TRBV18, the J gene TRBJ2-3; 8 nucleotides match TRBD2. CDR1 is KGHSH and CDR2 is LQKENI in the germline V gene. CDR3 length equals 16 residues. The ends lost 4 bases at V and 2 bases at J; junction bases unmatched: 8. CDR3 sequence: CASSLLTSVFTDTQYF. CDR3 nucleotide sequence: TGTGCCAGCTCACTCCTGACTAGCGTCTTCACAGATACGCAGTATTTT.

The rearrangement links TRBV5-4 to TRBJ2-3; 7 bases align to TRBD2. J lost 0 bases, V lost 4 bases, and 2 bases had no gene match. CDR1 and CDR2 (germline): SGHNT, YYREEE (reference sequence). This CDR3 has 14 amino acids. The CDR3 DNA reads as TGTGCCAGCAGCGTGGGGGGGAGCACAGATACGCAGTATTTT. This sequence encodes CASSVGGSTDTQYF. The variable domain in full, completed from reference TRBV5-4 and TRBJ2-3, reads ETGVTQSPTHLIKTRGQQVTLRCSSQSGHNTVSWYQQALGQGPQFIFQYYREEENGRGNFPPRFSGLQFPNYSSELNVNALELDDSALYLCASSVGGSTDTQYFGPGTRLTVL.

This clone was seen a handful of times. V and J are TRBV7-6 and TRBJ1-1; D possibly corresponds to TRBD1 (5 bases). V lost 4 bases to trimming and J lost 8 bases, with 8 bases between them. Germline V gives CDR1 SGHVS, CDR2 FNYEAQ. The CDR3 loop spans 11 amino acids. The CDR3 DNA follows: TGTGCCAGCAGCTGGGGGGGAGAAGCTTTCTTT. Translation: CASSWGGEAFF.

This clone was seen only a few times. V gene TRBV6-9 combines with J gene TRBJ1-4, with TRBD1 identical over 8 bases. This CDR3 region has 17 residues. Germline trimming cut 7 bases from V and 3 bases from J; bases unmatched to any gene: 13. The germline V gene has CDR1 MNHGY and CDR2 SVAAGI. The CDR3 loop reads CASNHPPRGRSNEKLFF. CDR3 nucleotides: TGTGCCAGCAATCACCCCCCCAGGGGGCGGTCTAATGAAAAACTGTTTTTT.

The chain uses TRBV28 and TRBJ2-1; 8 bases agree with TRBD1. The length of the CDR3 is 14 residues. The V gene end was trimmed by 8 bases and the J gene end by 7 bases; junction bases not matched to a gene: 10. Germline CDR1 MDHEN, CDR2 SYDVKM. The CDR3 nucleotides are TGTGCCAGCCTGGACAGGGCGATTGGGAATGAGCAGTTCTTC. Protein: CASLDRAIGNEQFF.

The gene calls are TRBV10-3 and TRBJ2-5; 7 bases align to TRBD1. This CDR3 comprises 14 residues. Trimming took 6 bases from V and 0 from J; bases not matched to a gene: 4. The germline CDR1 and CDR2 sequences are ENHRY and SYGVKD. CDR3 sequence: CAIRSQGYQETQYF. Written as DNA, the CDR3 is TGTGCCATCAGATCACAGGGGTACCAAGAGACCCAGTACTTC.

The V gene is TRBV12-1, the J gene TRBJ1-6; the table's D call of TRBD1 was not tested on the DNA. TRBV12-1 is a listed pseudogene. The CDR3 runs to 17 residues. For the CDR3, the DNA is TGTGCCAGCAACCAAAAATCACAGGGAGATATTAATTCACCCCTCCACTTT. It codes for CASNQKSQGDINSPLHF.

The J gene is TRBJ2-3, the V gene TRBV23-1; unclear D gene. TRBV23-1 is filed as an ORF, its function uncertain. Trimming removed 3 bases at V and 2 bases at J, with 9 bases between. The CDR3 is 14 residues long. CDR3 DNA sequence: TGCGCCAGCAGTCAGGTCCACGCCACAGATACGCAGTATTTT. This translates into CASSQVHATDTQYF.